The T cell receptor beta chain described here comes from a study of blood T cell repertoires in COVID-19. As for the study in general: Collection of acute and convalescent COVID-19 samples took place in the United States, Italy and Spain. PBMCs, B-cell-depleted T cells, or T cells were the source of the cDNA or gDNA that made up the material.

Per germline, CDR1 LNHNV and CDR2 YYDKDF (reference sequence). The V and J ends lost 4 bases and 1 base respectively, with 8 bases between them. The length of the CDR3 is 13 residues. Methods used by the authors: How many nucleated cells were present was estimated from reference gene primer amplification. Here immunoSEQ multiplex PCR was the method, and the copy in TCRdb shows in-frame clones only, minus some. V and J calls and clone size are given by that table; D and trimming were obtained from the DNA. This sample yields a few hundred thousand clones, of which about four fifths are seen a single time; 3.1% belongs to the top ten.

The rearrangement links TRBV15 to TRBJ2-7; TRBD1 is a possible D gene (6 bases). The receptor was derived from a young woman with acute or convalescent COVID-19. The sequencing sample was made of peripheral blood. CDR3 in DNA: TGTGCCACCAGCACCACAGGGTCCTACGAGCAGTACTTC. It specifies CATSTTGSYEQYF.